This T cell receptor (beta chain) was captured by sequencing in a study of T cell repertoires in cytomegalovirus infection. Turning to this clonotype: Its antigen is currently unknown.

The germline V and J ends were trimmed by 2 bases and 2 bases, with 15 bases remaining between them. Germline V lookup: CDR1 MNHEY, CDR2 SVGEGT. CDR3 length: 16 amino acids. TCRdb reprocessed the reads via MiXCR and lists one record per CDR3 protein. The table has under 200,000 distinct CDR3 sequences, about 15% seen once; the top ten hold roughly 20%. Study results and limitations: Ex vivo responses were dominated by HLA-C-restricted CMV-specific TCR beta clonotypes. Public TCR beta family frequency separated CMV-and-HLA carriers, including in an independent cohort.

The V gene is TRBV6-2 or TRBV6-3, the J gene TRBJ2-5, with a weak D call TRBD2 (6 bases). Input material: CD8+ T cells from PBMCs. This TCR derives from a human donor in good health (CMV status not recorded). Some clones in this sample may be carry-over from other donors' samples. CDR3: CASSYEGGVDQETQYF. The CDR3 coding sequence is TGTGCCAGCAGTTACGAGGGCGGGGTCGATCAAGAGACCCAGTACTTC.